The clone carrying this T cell receptor beta chain showed up just once. Trimming took 6 bases from V and 10 from J, leaving 14 bases between them. The CDR3 contains 12 residues. This sample is drawn from a study of blood T cell repertoires in COVID-19. Study in general: Samples of COVID-19 (acute and convalescent) were obtained from the United States, Italy and Spain. PBMCs, B-cell-depleted T cells, or T cells were the source of the cDNA or gDNA that made up the material.

In the original analysis: By means of reference gene primer amplification, nucleated cell counts were estimated. Sequenced by immunoSEQ multiplex PCR; TCRdb stores in-frame clones only, minus some. The V and J calls and the clone size are those of that table, but D and trimming were determined from the DNA. Seen here are 150,000 to 200,000 clones, more than 85% observed once, and the top ten hold roughly 0.99%. V gene TRBV12-3 or TRBV12-4 combines with J gene TRBJ2-3; no reliable D call. This receptor was taken from a man in his late teens or twenties with acute or convalescent COVID-19. Sequenced input: peripheral blood. The CDR3: CASSPLNFAQYF. The CDR3 region has the DNA TGTGCCAGCAGCCCGTTAAATTTCGCGCAGTATTTT.